What follows is one T cell receptor (beta chain) and its context. Sequencing used immunoSEQ multiplex PCR; TCRdb keeps in-frame clones, though not all of them. The table shows about 110,000 clones, with less than 85% occurring only once. This sample is drawn from a study of blood T cell repertoires in COVID-19. The receptor was derived from a woman older than 75 with acute or convalescent COVID-19. Sequencing used peripheral blood.

In DNA, the CDR3 is TGTGCCAGCAGCTTAGAGGCTAGCGGGATCTCCTACAATGAGCAGTTCTTC. Residues: CASSLEASGISYNEQFF. V gene TRBV7-9 combines with J gene TRBJ2-1; 9 nucleotides align to TRBD2. J gave up 0 bases and V 1 base, and 4 bases lay outside the gene matches. CDR3 size: 17 residues. Germline loops: CDR1 SEHNR, CDR2 FQNEAQ (reference sequence).